The sequence of this T cell receptor beta chain was determined in a study of blood T cell repertoires in COVID-19. V shed 2 bases, J shed 3 bases, and the junction held 11 bases outside the gene matches. Germline CDR1 and CDR2: LGHNA and YSLEER. The CDR3 contains 18 residues. This clone was counted a few times. Original processing notes: Reference gene primer amplification gave estimated nucleated cell counts. Repertoires were generated with immunoSEQ multiplex PCR, while TCRdb's copy carries only in-frame clones and drops some. V and J calls and clone size come straight from that table; D and trimming were deduced from the DNA. This table holds 130,000 or so clones, approximately 87% found once.

This clonotype originated in a man aged 55 to 70 with acute or convalescent COVID-19. The sample comprised peripheral blood. The chain employs TRBV4-3 and TRBJ2-1; 9 bases map to TRBD2. The CDR3 loop is CASSQQASGIGFYNEQFF. The CDR3 DNA reads as TGCGCCAGCAGCCAACAGGCTAGCGGGATTGGATTCTACAATGAGCAGTTCTTC.